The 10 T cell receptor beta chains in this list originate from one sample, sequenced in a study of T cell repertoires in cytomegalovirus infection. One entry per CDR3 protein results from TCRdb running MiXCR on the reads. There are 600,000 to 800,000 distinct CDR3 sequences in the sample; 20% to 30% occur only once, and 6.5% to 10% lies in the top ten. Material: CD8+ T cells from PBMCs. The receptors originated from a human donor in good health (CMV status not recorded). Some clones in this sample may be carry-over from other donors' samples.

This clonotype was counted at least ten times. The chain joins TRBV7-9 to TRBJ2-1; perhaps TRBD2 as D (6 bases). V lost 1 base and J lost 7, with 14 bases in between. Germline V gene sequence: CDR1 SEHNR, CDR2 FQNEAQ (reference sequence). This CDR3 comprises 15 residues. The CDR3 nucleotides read TGTGCCAGCAGCTTAGTGAGCGCGGGGCGGAATGAGCAGTTCTTC. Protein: CASSLVSAGRNEQFF.

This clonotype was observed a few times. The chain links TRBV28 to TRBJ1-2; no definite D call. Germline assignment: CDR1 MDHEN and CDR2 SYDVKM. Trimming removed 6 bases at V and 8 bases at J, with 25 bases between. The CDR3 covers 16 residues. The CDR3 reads CASSPTLGGRPPGYTF. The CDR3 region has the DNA TGTGCCAGCAGCCCTACATTGGGAGGGCGCCCCCCCGGCTACACCTTC.

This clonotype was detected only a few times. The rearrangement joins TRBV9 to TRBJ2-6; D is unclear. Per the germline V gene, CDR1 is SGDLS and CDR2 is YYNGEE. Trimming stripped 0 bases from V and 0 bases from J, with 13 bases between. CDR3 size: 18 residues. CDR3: CASSVGQHGYSGANVLTF. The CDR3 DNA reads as TGTGCCAGCAGCGTAGGGCAGCACGGATACTCTGGGGCCAACGTCCTGACTTTC.

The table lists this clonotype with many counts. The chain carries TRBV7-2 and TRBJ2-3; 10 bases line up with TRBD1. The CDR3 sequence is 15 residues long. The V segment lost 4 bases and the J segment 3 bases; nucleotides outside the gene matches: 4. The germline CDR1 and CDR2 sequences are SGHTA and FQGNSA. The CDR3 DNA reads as TGTGCCAGCAGCTACCGGGACAGGGGTACAGATACGCAGTATTTT. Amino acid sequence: CASSYRDRGTDTQYF.

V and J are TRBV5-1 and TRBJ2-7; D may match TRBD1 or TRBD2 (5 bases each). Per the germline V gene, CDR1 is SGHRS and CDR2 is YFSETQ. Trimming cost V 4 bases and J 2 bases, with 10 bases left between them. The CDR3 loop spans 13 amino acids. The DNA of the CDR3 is TGCGCCAGCAGCCCGGGACCGGCCTACGAGCAGTACGTC. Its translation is CASSPGPAYEQYV.

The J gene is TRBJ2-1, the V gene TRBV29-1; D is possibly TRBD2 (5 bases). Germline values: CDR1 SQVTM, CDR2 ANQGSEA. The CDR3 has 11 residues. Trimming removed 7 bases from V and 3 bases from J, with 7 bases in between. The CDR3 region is CSAEGYNEQFF. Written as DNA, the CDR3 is TGCAGCGCCGAGGGCTACAATGAGCAGTTCTTC.

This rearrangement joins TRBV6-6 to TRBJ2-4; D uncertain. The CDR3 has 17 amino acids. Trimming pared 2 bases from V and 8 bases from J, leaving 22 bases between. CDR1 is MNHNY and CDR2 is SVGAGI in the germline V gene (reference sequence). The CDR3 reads CASSYNPLKMGKDIQYF. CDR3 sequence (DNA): TGTGCCAGCAGTTACAATCCCCTCAAAATGGGGAAGGACATTCAGTACTTC.

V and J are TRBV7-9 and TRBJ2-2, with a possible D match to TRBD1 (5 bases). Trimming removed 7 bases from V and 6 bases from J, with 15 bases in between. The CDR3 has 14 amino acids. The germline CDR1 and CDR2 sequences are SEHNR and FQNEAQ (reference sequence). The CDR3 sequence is CASMGPSIPGELFF. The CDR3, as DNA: TGTGCCAGCATGGGGCCTAGTATCCCCGGGGAGCTGTTTTTT.

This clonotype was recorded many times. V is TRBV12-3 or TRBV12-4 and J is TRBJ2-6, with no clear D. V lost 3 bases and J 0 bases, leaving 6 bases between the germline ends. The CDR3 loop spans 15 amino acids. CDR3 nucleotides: TGTGCCAGCAGTTTCGTCTACTCTGGGGCCAACGTCCTGACTTTC. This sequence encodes CASSFVYSGANVLTF.

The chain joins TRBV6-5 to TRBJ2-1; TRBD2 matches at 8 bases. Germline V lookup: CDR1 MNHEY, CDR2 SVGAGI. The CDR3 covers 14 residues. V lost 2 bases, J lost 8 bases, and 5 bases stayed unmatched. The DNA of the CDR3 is TGTGCCAGCAGTTACGGAGCGGGGGTACATGAGCAGTTCTTC. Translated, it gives CASSYGAGVHEQFF.